The 26 T cell receptor beta chains below come from one sample, sequenced in a study of PD-1 blockade in classical Hodgkin lymphoma. Each patient relapsed following autologous stem cell transplantation, and prior brentuximab vedotin exposure differed. Some clones are missing from TCRdb's copy, which holds only in-frame ones; the method was immunoSEQ multiplex PCR. The sample lists around 13,000 clones, roughly 80% occurring once. The sequencing here drew on peripheral blood mononuclear cells (PBMCs), taken at baseline. The receptors come from a human donor with classical Hodgkin lymphoma.

The chain uses TRBV28 and TRBJ1-2, with D unclear. This CDR3 is built from 11 residues. Germline V lookup: CDR1 MDHEN, CDR2 SYDVKM. The germline V and J ends were trimmed by 6 bases and 1 base, with 3 bases remaining between them. CDR3 sequence reads: CASRLNYGYTF. CDR3 nucleotide sequence: TGTGCCAGCAGACTTAACTATGGCTACACCTTC.

The genes are TRBV5-1 and TRBJ2-1, with 10 bases aligning to TRBD2. The germline gives CDR1 SGHRS, CDR2 YFSETQ. CDR3 length: 16 amino acids. The J segment lost 4 bases and the V segment lost 2 bases, leaving 6 bases of the junction unmatched. The DNA of the CDR3 is TGCGCCAGCAGCTTCCTCGGGACTAGCGCTTACAATGAGCAGTTCTTC. The encoded protein is CASSFLGTSAYNEQFF. Full variable domain (missing parts from reference TRBV5-1 and TRBJ2-1): KAGVTQTPRYLIKTRGQQVTLSCSPISGHRSVSWYQQTPGQGLQFLFEYFSETQRNKGNFPGRFSGRQFSNSRSEMNVSTLELGDSALYLCASSFLGTSAYNEQFFGPGTRLTVL.

The V gene is TRBV9, the J gene TRBJ2-7; TRBD1 might be the D (6 bases). This CDR3 has 15 residues. Per germline, CDR1 SGDLS and CDR2 YYNGEE. V lost 0 bases, J lost 0 bases, and 10 bases lay in between. CDR3 DNA: TGTGCCAGCAGCGTAGTGGGGGCTCCCTCCTACGAGCAGTACTTC. Amino acids: CASSVVGAPSYEQYF.

The gene calls are TRBV7-2 and TRBJ2-7, with 7 bases lining up with TRBD2. V dropped 1 base and J dropped 3; count of bases not matched to a gene: 9. Germline CDR1 and CDR2: SGHTA and FQGNSA. There are 16 residues in the CDR3. Here the CDR3 reads CASSLDFAGALYEQYF. CDR3 DNA: TGTGCCAGCAGCTTAGACTTTGCGGGAGCTCTCTACGAGCAGTACTTC.

The chain combines TRBV29-1 with TRBJ1-3; TRBD1 might be the D (6 bases). Trimming left V 4 bases short and J 0 bases short, with 10 bases between. CDR3 size: 14 residues. Germline V CDR1 and CDR2: SQVTM, ANQGSEA. CDR3 region: CSVVGGRSGNTIYF. The CDR3 DNA follows: TGCAGCGTTGTGGGGGGCCGCTCTGGAAACACCATATATTTT.

This chain links TRBV6-4 with TRBJ2-1; D is undetermined. The CDR3 contains 16 residues. The germline V gene has CDR1 MRHNA and CDR2 SNTAGT. V lost 8 bases to trimming and J lost 0 bases, with 17 bases between them. CDR3 sequence reads: CASAPERASSYNEQFF. In DNA, the CDR3 is TGTGCCAGCGCCCCGGAGCGAGCAAGCTCCTACAATGAGCAGTTCTTC.

This chain joins TRBV9 and TRBJ2-7; D gene ambiguous. Germline assignment: CDR1 SGDLS and CDR2 YYNGEE. Trimming took off 2 bases at V and 0 bases at J, with 12 bases between the two ends. The CDR3 is made up of 15 amino acids. DNA of the CDR3: TGTGCCAGCAGCGTCGGTTCCCAGAGCTCCTACGAGCAGTACTTC. This encodes CASSVGSQSSYEQYF. The full variable domain, in which reference TRBV9 and TRBJ2-7 provide the parts outside the CDR3, is DSGVTQTPKHLITATGQRVTLRCSPRSGDLSVYWYQQSLDQGLQFLIQYYNGEERAKGNILERFSAQQFPDLHSELNLSSLELGDSALYFCASSVGSQSSYEQYFGPGTRLTVT.

The chain uses TRBV14 and TRBJ1-1; D gene uncertain. The CDR3 has 13 residues. Trimming removed 2 bases from V and 0 bases from J, with 4 bases in between. Germline values: CDR1 SGHDN, CDR2 FVKESK. The CDR3 loop reads CASSQYMNTEAFF. The CDR3, as DNA: TGTGCCAGCAGCCAATACATGAACACTGAAGCTTTCTTT. Filled out from reference TRBV14 and TRBJ1-1, the complete variable domain reads EAGVTQFPSHSVIEKGQTVTLRCDPISGHDNLYWYRRVMGKEIKFLLHFVKESKQDESGMPNNRFLAERTGGTYSTLKVQPAELEDSGVYFCASSQYMNTEAFFGQGTRLTVV.

This sequence joins TRBV9 and TRBJ1-3; TRBD1 aligns across 8 bases. The germline V gene has CDR1 SGDLS and CDR2 YYNGEE. The CDR3 runs 16 residues. Unmatched junction bases numbered 6, after V lost 0 bases and J lost 4 bases. CDR3 sequence: CASSVGTGSGGNTIYF. The CDR3 DNA reads as TGTGCCAGCAGCGTAGGGACAGGGTCTGGAGGAAACACCATATATTTT.

This clone appeared once. J is TRBJ2-1 and V is TRBV4-2, with D possibly matching TRBD2 (6 bases). Trimming stripped 0 bases from V and 0 bases from J, with 9 bases between. The germline CDR1 and CDR2 sequences are LGHNA and YNFKEQ. The CDR3 length is 16 residues. The CDR3 region is CASSQEGGSSYNEQFF. Written as DNA, the CDR3 is TGTGCCAGCAGCCAAGAAGGAGGGTCCTCCTACAATGAGCAGTTCTTC.

This chain uses TRBV27 with TRBJ2-3, with 7 bases that match TRBD1. The germline V gene encodes CDR1 MNHEY and CDR2 SMNVEV (reference sequence). The CDR3 loop spans 15 amino acids. With V trimmed by 6 bases and J by 2 bases, 8 bases remained unmatched. This chain's CDR3 is CASRLRGQVTDTQYF. CDR3 nucleotide sequence: TGTGCCAGCAGGTTGAGGGGGCAGGTCACAGATACGCAGTATTTT.

This sequence joins TRBV2 and TRBJ1-5, with 10 bases fitting TRBD1. Germline loops: CDR1 SNHLY, CDR2 FYNNEI. The CDR3 length is 13 residues. Losses at the gene ends were 6 bases for V and 5 bases for J; bases not matched to a gene: 1. The CDR3 sequence is CASSGTGDQPQHF. CDR3 coding DNA: TGTGCCAGCAGCGGGACAGGGGATCAGCCCCAGCATTTT. Full variable domain (outside the CDR3, taken from reference TRBV2 and TRBJ1-5): EPEVTQTPSHQVTQMGQEVILRCVPISNHLYFYWYRQILGQKVEFLVSFYNNEISEKSEIFDDQFSVERPDGSNFTLKIRSTKLEDSAMYFCASSGTGDQPQHFGDGTRLSIL.

The genes are TRBV6-5 and TRBJ2-1; D uncertain. CDR3 size: 13 residues. Per the germline V gene, CDR1 is MNHEY and CDR2 is SVGAGI. V lost 10 bases and J lost 5, with 15 bases in between. In DNA, the CDR3 is TGTGCCACCCAGACCATCGCCCACAATGAGCAGTTCTTC. Its translation is CATQTIAHNEQFF.

The rearrangement uses TRBV7-2 and TRBJ2-4; maybe TRBD1 (5 bases). Germline V lookup: CDR1 SGHTA, CDR2 FQGNSA. Trimming left V 0 bases short and J 2 bases short, with 8 bases between. The CDR3 is 15 residues long. CDR3 residues: CASSLARGTKNIQYF. As DNA, the CDR3 is TGTGCCAGCAGCTTAGCAAGGGGAACCAAAAACATTCAGTACTTC. Full variable domain (remainder filled in from reference TRBV7-2 and TRBJ2-4): GAGVSQSPSNKVTEKGKDVELRCDPISGHTALYWYRQSLGQGLEFLIYFQGNSAPDKSGLPSDRFSAERTGGSVSTLTIQRTQQEDSAVYLCASSLARGTKNIQYFGAGTRLSVL.

The chain is built from TRBV28 and TRBJ2-2; perhaps TRBD1 as D (5 bases). The CDR3 totals 13 residues. The germline V gene has CDR1 MDHEN and CDR2 SYDVKM. V lost 10 bases and J lost 0, with 9 bases in between. The CDR3 coding sequence is TGTGCCACCGACAGTTCGAACACCGGGGAGCTGTTTTTT. It specifies CATDSSNTGELFF.

J is TRBJ2-7 and V is TRBV6-4, with 10 bases aligning to TRBD1. The CDR3 has 16 residues. Germline V gene data show CDR1 as MRHNA and CDR2 as SNTAGT. V shed 3 bases, J shed 6 bases, and the junction held 11 bases outside the gene matches. The CDR3 region has the DNA TGTGCCAGCAGTGAATCGTCTGGGACAGGGGTCACCGAGCAGTACTTC. Amino acids: CASSESSGTGVTEQYF.

This chain joins TRBV15 and TRBJ1-2; no clear D. V gave up 0 bases and J gave up 2 bases, with 7 bases separating them. The CDR3 length is 14 residues. In germline, CDR1 is LNHNV, CDR2 YYDKDF (reference sequence). CDR3 nucleotide sequence: TGTGCCACCAGCAGAGATCGAGGGAACTATGGCTACACCTTC. Its protein product is CATSRDRGNYGYTF. The entire variable domain, with the rest obtained from reference TRBV15 and TRBJ1-2, is as follows: DAMVIQNPRYQVTQFGKPVTLSCSQTLNHNVMYWYQQKSSQAPKLLFHYYDKDFNNEADTPDNFQSRRPNTSFCFLDIRSPGLGDTAMYLCATSRDRGNYGYTFGSGTRLTVV.

The gene calls are TRBV4-1 and TRBJ1-1; D might be TRBD1 (6 bases). The CDR3 sequence is 14 residues long. CDR1 MGHRA and CDR2 YSYEKL come from the germline V gene. V gave up 4 bases and J gave up 4 bases, with 13 bases separating them. The CDR3 reads CASSLRGVATEAFF. As DNA, the CDR3 is TGCGCCAGCAGCCTAAGGGGGGTGGCCACTGAAGCTTTCTTT.

This clone was detected once. The chain combines TRBV7-2 with TRBJ2-5, with a weak D call TRBD1 (5 bases). This CDR3 has 14 amino acids. The V and J ends lost 2 bases and 1 base respectively, with 8 bases between them. From germline, CDR1 is SGHTA and CDR2 FQGNSA. This CDR3 reads CASSLTRAQETQYF. CDR3 DNA sequence: TGTGCCAGCAGCTTAACCAGGGCCCAAGAGACCCAGTACTTC.

A few counts support this clone. The rearrangement uses TRBV5-6 and TRBJ2-3; 11 bases line up with TRBD2. The CDR3 runs to 18 residues. The V gene's germline CDR1 is SGHDT and CDR2 YYEEEE. The V and J ends lost 1 base and 2 bases, in that order; junction bases with no gene match: 9. CDR3 sequence: CASSLMSSGGTFTDTQYF. The CDR3 DNA sequence: TGTGCCAGCAGCTTGATGTCTAGCGGGGGGACCTTCACAGATACGCAGTATTTT.

The CDR3 DNA reads TGTGCCAGTAGAAGTCTCAGCACAGATACGCAGTATTTT. It yields the protein CASRSLSTDTQYF. The rearrangement uses TRBV19 and TRBJ2-3; unclear D gene. CDR3 length: 13 amino acids. Germline CDR1 reads LNHDA; CDR2 reads SQIVND (reference sequence). The germline V and J ends were trimmed by 6 bases and 0 bases, with 7 bases remaining between them.

The chain combines TRBV6-4 with TRBJ2-3; 12 bases are a match to TRBD2. The J segment lost 2 bases and the V segment lost 3 bases, leaving 3 bases of the junction unmatched. This CDR3 is 16 amino acids long. The germline CDR1 and CDR2 sequences are MRHNA and SNTAGT. The DNA of the CDR3 is TGTGCCAGCAGTGAACTAGCGGGGGGACACACAGATACGCAGTATTTT. Amino acids: CASSELAGGHTDTQYF.

The chain links TRBV29-1 to TRBJ1-2; weak D call: TRBD1 (6 bases). Trimming stripped 6 bases from V and 8 bases from J, with 16 bases between. The CDR3 is 12 residues long. Germline values: CDR1 SQVTM, CDR2 ANQGSEA. CDR3 DNA sequence: TGCAGCGTGGGGAGGGGGAGAGAGGGCTACACCTTC. Amino acid sequence: CSVGRGREGYTF.

This clone was recorded only once. This chain links TRBV4-1 with TRBJ2-1, with D hard to call. V lost 2 bases and J lost 7, with 3 bases in between. This CDR3 region has 11 residues. Germline assignment: CDR1 MGHRA and CDR2 YSYEKL. The CDR3 DNA follows: TGCGCCAGCAGCCAAATAAATGAGCAGTTCTTC. Its translation is CASSQINEQFF.

V and J are TRBV11-2 and TRBJ2-3; D not resolved. The CDR3 is 15 amino acids. With 1 base removed from V and 2 bases from J, the gap between germline ends came to 10 bases. CDR1 and CDR2 (germline): SGHAT, FQNNGV. CDR3 sequence (DNA): TGTGCCAGCAGCTTAGGGTTGGGGTTCACAGATACGCAGTATTTT. Amino acids: CASSLGLGFTDTQYF.

The chain combines TRBV10-1 with TRBJ2-2; D ambiguous. This CDR3 is 16 amino acids long. Germline lookup yields CDR1 WNHNN and CDR2 SYGVQD (reference sequence). Trimming took off 8 bases at V and 6 bases at J, with 22 bases between the two ends. The CDR3 coding sequence is TGCGCCAGCTCGACCGACACGACATCGGGTGCCGGGGAGCTGTTTTTT. The encoded protein is CASSTDTTSGAGELFF.